This T cell receptor (beta chain) was observed in a study of T cell responses to AZD1222 COVID-19 vaccine (dated by TCRdb to 2020 to 2023). For the study in its entirety: A total of 233 trial participants underwent TCR sequencing, of whom under 220 had received two doses of AZD1222 and around 26 had received two doses of the MenACWY control vaccine. Enrollment into the trials was organized by age into subgroups of 18-55, 56-69 and 70-plus years, and those subgroups contained roughly 150, 30 and 60 TCR-sequenced participants, respectively. The study at large found these results: Conclusions about previously exposed vaccinees were limited because only six AZD1222 recipients were SARS-CoV-2 seropositive at baseline. The vaccine-associated CD4 TCRs covered the entire spike protein, and the dominant responses fell in regions 160-218 and 743-854. The 56-69-year group was small, and its depth increase did not reach significance, likely because of low power. Participants were mostly white British and included more females than males, and it was suggested by the authors that clonal diversity may have been underestimated. Spike-specific TCR breadth and depth rose significantly after two AZD1222 doses compared with day 0 and with MenACWY recipients. No day 14 peak-response samples were available, so repertoires were characterized only after the peak T cell response. Epitopes outside the regions mutated in the B.1.351 and B.1.1.7 variants were reportedly recognized by nearly half of the unique spike-specific TCRs.

In regard to this clone: Its antigen has not been determined. It has no much larger one-base neighbor in the sample; base qualities were not kept.

The germline ends are 11 bases apart after V is trimmed by 2 bases and J by 1 base. Taken from the germline V gene, the CDR1 and CDR2 loops are SNHLY and FYNNEI. The CDR3 sequence holds 16 residues, the cysteine and phenylalanine included. The entry retains the CDR3 DNA only, 48 bases that are in frame from base 1. This specimen's time point label, interpreted: about 28 days (+/-7) after the second vaccine dose. Because spike-specific TCR depth and breadth did not differ between the two schedules, AZD1222 recipients who got a second dose at roughly 4 weeks were pooled with those who got a second dose at roughly 12 weeks. Samples from vaccinated people were obtained from the UK trials COV001 and COV002, which included a single-blind randomized controlled phase 2/3 trial of AZD1222 (ChAdOx1 nCoV-19) in healthy adults. For TCRbeta chain sequencing, PBMC samples were collected from trial participants at day 0 and at day 28 after the second dose.

The CDR3 regions of human TCRbeta chains were analyzed by immunosequencing. The paper's data handling went like this. TCRs in the repertoires were matched against a reference library of SARS-CoV-2-specific TCRs that had been generated with the MIRA antigen-specificity platform. Breadth was defined as the fraction of unique TCRs that were SARS-CoV-2-associated, and depth was defined as the fraction of total T cells that were SARS-CoV-2-associated. Using the MIRA data, each spike-specific TCR was mapped to the spike region that the TCR reacts to and placed in a CD4 or CD8 class. Log10-transformed breadth and depth values were compared by one-way ANOVA with Sidak's multiple comparisons tests. Drawn from immuneACCESS, this table holds only the in-frame rearrangements with V and J called that TCRdb kept. Clones are partly lost; checked studies trace under half to an unresolved V gene and leave the rest unexplained. That table gives V, J and clone size, and the DNA gave D and trimming. The sample table contains under 150,000 clones; only one count was recorded for almost 90% of them. The top ten clones comprise approximately 1.6% of the sample.

This sample comprised peripheral blood, obtained 28 days after the second AZD1222 dose. Rearrangement joined TRBV2 to TRBJ2-2; the D gene is possibly TRBD1 or TRBD2, with 6 bases matching each. This TCR derives from an adult who received the AZD1222 COVID-19 vaccine. The CDR3 region reads CASSELGGENTGELFF. Here is the DNA: TGTGCCAGCAGTGAATTGGGGGGCGAGAACACCGGGGAGCTGTTTTTT. Supplemented by the reference TRBV2 and TRBJ2-2 proteins around the CDR3, the complete variable domain is EPEVTQTPSHQVTQMGQEVILRCVPISNHLYFYWYRQILGQKVEFLVSFYNNEISEKSEIFDDQFSVERPDGSNFTLKIRSTKLEDSAMYFCASSELGGENTGELFFGEGSRLTVL.